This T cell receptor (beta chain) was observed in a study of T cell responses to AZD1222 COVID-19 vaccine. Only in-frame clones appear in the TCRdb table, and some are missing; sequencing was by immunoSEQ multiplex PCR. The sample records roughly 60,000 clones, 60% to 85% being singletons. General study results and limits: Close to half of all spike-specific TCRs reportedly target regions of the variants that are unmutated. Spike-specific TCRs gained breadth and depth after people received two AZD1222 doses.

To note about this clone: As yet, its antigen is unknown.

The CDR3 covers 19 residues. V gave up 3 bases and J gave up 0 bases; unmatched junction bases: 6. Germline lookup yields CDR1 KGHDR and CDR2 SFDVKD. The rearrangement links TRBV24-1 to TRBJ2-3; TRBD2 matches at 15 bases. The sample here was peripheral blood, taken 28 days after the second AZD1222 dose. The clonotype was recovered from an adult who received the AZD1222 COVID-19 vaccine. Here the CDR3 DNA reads TGTGCCACCAGTGATCCCGGGACTAGCGGGGGGTCGAGCACAGATACGCAGTATTTT. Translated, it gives CATSDPGTSGGSSTDTQYF.